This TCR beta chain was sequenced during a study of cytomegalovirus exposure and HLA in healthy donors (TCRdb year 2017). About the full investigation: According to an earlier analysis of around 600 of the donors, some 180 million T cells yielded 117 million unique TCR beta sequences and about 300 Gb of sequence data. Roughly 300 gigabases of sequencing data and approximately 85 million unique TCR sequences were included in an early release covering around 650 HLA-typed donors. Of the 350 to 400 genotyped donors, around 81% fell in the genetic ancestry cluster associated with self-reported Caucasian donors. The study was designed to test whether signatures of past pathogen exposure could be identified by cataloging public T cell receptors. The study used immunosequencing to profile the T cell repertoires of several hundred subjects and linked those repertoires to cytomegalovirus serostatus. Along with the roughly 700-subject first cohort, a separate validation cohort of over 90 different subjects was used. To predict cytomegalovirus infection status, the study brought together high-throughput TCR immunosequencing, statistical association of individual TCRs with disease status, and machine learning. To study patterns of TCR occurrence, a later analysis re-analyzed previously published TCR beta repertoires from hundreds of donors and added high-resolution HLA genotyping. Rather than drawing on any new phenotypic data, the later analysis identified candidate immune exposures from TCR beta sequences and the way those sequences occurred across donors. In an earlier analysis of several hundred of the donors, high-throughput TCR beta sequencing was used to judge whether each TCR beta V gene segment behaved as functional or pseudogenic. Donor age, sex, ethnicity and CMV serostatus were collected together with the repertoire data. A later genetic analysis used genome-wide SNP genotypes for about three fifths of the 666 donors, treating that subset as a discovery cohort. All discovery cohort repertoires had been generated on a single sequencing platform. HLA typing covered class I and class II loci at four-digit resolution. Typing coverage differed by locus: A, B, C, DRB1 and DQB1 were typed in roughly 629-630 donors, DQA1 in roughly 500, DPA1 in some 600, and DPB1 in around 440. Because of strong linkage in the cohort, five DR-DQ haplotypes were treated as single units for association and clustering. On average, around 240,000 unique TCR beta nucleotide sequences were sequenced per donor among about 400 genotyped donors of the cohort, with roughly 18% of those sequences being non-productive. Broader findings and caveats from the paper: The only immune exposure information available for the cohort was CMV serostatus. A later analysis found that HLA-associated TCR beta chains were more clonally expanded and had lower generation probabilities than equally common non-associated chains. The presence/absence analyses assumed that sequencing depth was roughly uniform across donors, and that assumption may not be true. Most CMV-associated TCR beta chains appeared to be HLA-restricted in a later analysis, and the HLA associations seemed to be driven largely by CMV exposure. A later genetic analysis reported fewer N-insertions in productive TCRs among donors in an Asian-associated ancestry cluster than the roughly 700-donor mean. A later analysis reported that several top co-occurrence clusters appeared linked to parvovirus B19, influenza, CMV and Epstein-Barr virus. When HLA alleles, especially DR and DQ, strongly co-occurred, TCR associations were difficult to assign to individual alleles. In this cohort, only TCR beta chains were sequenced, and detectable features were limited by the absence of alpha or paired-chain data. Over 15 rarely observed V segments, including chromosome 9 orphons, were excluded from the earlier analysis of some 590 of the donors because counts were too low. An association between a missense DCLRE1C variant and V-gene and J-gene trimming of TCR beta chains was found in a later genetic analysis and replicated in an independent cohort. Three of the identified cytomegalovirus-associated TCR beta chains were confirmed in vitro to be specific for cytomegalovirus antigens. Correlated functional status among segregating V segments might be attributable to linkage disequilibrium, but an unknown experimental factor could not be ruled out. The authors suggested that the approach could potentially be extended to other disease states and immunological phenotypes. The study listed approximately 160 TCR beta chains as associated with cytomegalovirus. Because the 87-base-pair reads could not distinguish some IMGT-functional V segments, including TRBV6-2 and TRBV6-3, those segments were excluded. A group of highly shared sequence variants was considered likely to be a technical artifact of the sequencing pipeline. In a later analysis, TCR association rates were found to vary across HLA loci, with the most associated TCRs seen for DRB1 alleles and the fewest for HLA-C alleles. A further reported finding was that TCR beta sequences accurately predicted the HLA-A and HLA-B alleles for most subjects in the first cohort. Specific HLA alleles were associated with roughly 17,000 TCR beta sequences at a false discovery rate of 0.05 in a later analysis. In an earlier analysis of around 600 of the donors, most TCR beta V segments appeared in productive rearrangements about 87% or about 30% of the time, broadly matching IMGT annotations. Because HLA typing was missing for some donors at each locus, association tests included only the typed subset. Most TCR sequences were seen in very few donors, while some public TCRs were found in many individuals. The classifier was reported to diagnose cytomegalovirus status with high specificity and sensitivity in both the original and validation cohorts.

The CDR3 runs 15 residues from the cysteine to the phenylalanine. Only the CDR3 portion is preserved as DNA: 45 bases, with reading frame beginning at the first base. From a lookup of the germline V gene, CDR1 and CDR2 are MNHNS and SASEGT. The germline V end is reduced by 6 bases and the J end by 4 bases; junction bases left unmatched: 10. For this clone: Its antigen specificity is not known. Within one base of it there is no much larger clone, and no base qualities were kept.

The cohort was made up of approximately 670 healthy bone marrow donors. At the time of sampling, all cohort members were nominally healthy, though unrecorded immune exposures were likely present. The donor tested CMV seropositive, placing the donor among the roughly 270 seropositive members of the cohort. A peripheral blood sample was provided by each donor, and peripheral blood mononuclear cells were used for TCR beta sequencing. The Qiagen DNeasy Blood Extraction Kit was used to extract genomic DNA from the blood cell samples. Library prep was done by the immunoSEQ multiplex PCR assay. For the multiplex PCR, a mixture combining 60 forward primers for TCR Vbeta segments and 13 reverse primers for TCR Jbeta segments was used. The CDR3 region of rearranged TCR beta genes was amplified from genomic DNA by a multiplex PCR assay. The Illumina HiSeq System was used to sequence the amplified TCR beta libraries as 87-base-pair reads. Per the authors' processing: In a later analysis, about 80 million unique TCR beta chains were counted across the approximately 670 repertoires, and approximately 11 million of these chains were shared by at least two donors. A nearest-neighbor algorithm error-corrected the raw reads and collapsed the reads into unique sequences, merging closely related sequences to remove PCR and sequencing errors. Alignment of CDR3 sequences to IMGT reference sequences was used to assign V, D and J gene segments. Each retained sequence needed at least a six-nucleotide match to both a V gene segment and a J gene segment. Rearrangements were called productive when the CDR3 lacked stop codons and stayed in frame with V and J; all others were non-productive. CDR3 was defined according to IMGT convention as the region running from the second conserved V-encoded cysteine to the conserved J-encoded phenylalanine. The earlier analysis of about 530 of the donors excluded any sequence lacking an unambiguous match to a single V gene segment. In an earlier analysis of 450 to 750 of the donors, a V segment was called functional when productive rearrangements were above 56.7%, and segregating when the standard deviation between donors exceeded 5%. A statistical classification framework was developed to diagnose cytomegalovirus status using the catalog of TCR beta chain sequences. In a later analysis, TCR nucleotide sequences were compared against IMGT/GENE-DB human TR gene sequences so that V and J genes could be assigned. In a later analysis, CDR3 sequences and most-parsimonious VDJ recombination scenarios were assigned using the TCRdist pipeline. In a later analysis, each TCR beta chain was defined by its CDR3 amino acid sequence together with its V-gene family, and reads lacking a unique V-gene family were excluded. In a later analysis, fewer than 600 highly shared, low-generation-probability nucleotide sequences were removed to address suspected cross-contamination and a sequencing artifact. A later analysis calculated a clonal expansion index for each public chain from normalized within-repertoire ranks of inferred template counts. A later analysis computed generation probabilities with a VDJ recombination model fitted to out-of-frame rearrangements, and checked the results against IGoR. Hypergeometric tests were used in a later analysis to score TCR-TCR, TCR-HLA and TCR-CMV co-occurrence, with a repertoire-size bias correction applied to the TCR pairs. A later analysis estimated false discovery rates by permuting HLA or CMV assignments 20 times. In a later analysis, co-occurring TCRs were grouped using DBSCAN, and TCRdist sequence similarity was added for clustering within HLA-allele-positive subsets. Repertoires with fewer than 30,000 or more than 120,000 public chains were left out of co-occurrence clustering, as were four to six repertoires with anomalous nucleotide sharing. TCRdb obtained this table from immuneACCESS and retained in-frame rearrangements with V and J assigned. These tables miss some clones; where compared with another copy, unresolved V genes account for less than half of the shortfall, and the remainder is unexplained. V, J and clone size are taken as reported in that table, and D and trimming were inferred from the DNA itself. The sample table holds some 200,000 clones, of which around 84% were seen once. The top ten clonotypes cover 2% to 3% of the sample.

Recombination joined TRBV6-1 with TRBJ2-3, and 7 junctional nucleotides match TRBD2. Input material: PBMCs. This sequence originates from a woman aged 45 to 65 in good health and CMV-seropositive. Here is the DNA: TGTGCCAGCAGCCGAGCGGGGAACGGTCCAGATACGCAGTATTTT. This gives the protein CASSRAGNGPDTQYF.